This record covers a single T cell receptor (beta chain). This record comes from a study of cytomegalovirus exposure and HLA in healthy donors. Germline loops: CDR1 MNHNY, CDR2 SVGAGI (reference sequence). The CDR3 is 14 amino acids. The V and J ends lost 8 bases and 0 bases, in that order; junction bases with no gene match: 5. The PCR had 60 Vbeta and 13 Jbeta primers. Clones were sequenced by immunoSEQ multiplex PCR, and TCRdb holds only the in-frame ones, with some missing. The sample has about 130,000 clones; about 79% are singletons. This receptor was identified in a woman between 18 and 29 years old in good health and CMV-seropositive. The V and J genes are TRBV6-6 and TRBJ2-3; 7 bases are shared with TRBD2. The material sequenced was PBMCs. The CDR3 reads CASGTGGSTDTQYF. The DNA for the CDR3 is TGTGCCAGCGGGACGGGGGGTAGCACAGATACGCAGTATTTT.